The following is a T cell receptor beta chain sequence with its context. This sample stems from a study of cytomegalovirus exposure and HLA in healthy donors. The PCR made use of 60 Vbeta and 13 Jbeta primers. Assay: immunoSEQ multiplex PCR; the TCRdb copy retains only in-frame clones and omits some. The table lists roughly 93,000 clones, roughly 79% of them singletons. The germline V gene encodes CDR1 SGHTA and CDR2 FQGTGA. The CDR3 totals 15 residues. Trimming left V 3 bases short and J 4 bases short, with 13 bases between. J is TRBJ2-1 and V is TRBV7-3; D is perhaps TRBD2 (6 bases). This TCR was sampled from a man aged 25-45 years in good health and CMV-seronegative. Material for sequencing was PBMCs. The CDR3 region is CASSLGLGLYNEQFF. As DNA, the CDR3 is TGTGCCAGCAGCTTGGGGTTGGGACTTTACAATGAGCAGTTCTTC.